Below are 8 T cell receptor beta chains sequenced from a single sample in a study of T cells after yellow fever vaccination. Using its own MiXCR run on the 5' RACE reads, TCRdb lists one record per CDR3 protein. The sample consists of about 230,000 distinct CDR3 sequences, about 7% of them appearing once. Here the sequenced sample was CD4+ T cells sorted from PBMCs, taken on the day of the yellow fever booster vaccination. These receptors were obtained from a man aged 25-45 years who received the YFV17D yellow fever vaccine.

In this sample, this clonotype turned up many times. The chain has TRBV6-1 and TRBJ2-7; the D call may be TRBD1 or TRBD2 (5 bases each). The V gene's germline CDR1 is MNHNS and CDR2 SASEGT. Trimming removed 5 bases from V and 3 bases from J, with 11 bases in between. There are 13 residues in the CDR3. The CDR3 here is CASSPGANYEQYF. CDR3 in DNA: TGTGCCAGCAGTCCCGGGGCCAACTACGAGCAGTACTTC.

This sequence joins TRBV9 and TRBJ2-1; D not certain. The CDR3 contains 12 residues. Between the trimmed V and J ends, which lost 4 bases and 7 bases, there was a span of 9 bases. Germline-derived CDR1 and CDR2 are SGDLS and YYNGEE. CDR3: CASSTPANEQFF. The CDR3 region has the DNA TGTGCCAGCAGCACCCCAGCGAATGAGCAGTTCTTC. Based on the CDR3 plus reference TRBV9 and TRBJ2-1, the full variable domain is DSGVTQTPKHLITATGQRVTLRCSPRSGDLSVYWYQQSLDQGLQFLIQYYNGEERAKGNILERFSAQQFPDLHSELNLSSLELGDSALYFCASSTPANEQFFGPGTRLTVL.

This clonotype was seen only a few times. The rearrangement links TRBV12-3 or TRBV12-4 to TRBJ2-1, with a weak D call TRBD1 (6 bases). There are 17 residues in the CDR3. V lost 1 base to trimming and J lost 1 base, with 14 bases between them. In nucleotides, the CDR3 is TGTGCCAGCAGTTTAGGTGTCAGGGGAAAGTCCTACAATGAGCAGTTCTTC. Translation gives CASSLGVRGKSYNEQFF.

This clonotype came up many times. This sequence joins TRBV10-3 and TRBJ2-1, with 13 nucleotides matching TRBD2. J was trimmed by 14 bases and V by 5 bases; bases with no gene match: 12. CDR3 length: 15 residues. Germline V lookup: CDR1 ENHRY, CDR2 SYGVKD. Here the CDR3 reads CAISNTLTSGRLEFF. The CDR3 coding sequence is TGTGCCATCAGTAACACCCTGACTAGCGGGAGGTTGGAGTTCTTC.

This chain links TRBV4-3 with TRBJ2-3; 13 bases are a match to TRBD2. Trimming at V came to 4 bases and at J to 2 bases, leaving 3 bases not matched to a gene. The CDR3 spans 16 residues. Germline CDR1 reads LGHNA; CDR2 reads YSLEER. The CDR3 nucleotides are TGCGCCAGCAGCCTGGGACTAGCGGGATACACAGATACGCAGTATTTT. Amino acid sequence: CASSLGLAGYTDTQYF.

This clonotype was counted many times. This rearrangement joins TRBV5-1 to TRBJ2-6; D may be TRBD1 (6 bases). The CDR3 runs 16 residues. The germline V and J ends were trimmed by 4 bases and 0 bases, with 11 bases remaining between them. Germline CDR1 SGHRS, CDR2 YFSETQ. In DNA form, the CDR3 reads TGCGCCAGCAGCCCGGGACACTCCTCTGGGGCCAACGTCCTGACTTTC. It yields the protein CASSPGHSSGANVLTF.

This clonotype has a count of ten or more. V is TRBV7-8 and J is TRBJ2-2; either TRBD1 or TRBD2 may fit D (5 bases each). The CDR3 is made up of 13 amino acids. Trimming took 6 bases from V and 8 from J, leaving 13 bases between them. CDR1 and CDR2 (germline): SGHVS, FQNEAQ. CDR3 bases: TGTGCCAGCAGGCCCGGGACGGCTGGGGAGCTGTTTTTT. It is translated as CASRPGTAGELFF.

This clonotype came up many times. CDR3 DNA sequence: TGCGCCAGCAGCCGCAAAGACGGGGCCTACGAGCAGTACTTC. Its translation: CASSRKDGAYEQYF. The J gene is TRBJ2-7, the V gene TRBV4-3; D perhaps matches TRBD2 (5 bases). Germline-derived CDR1 and CDR2 are LGHNA and YSLEER. The CDR3 spans 14 residues. Trimming pared 4 bases from V and 2 bases from J, leaving 12 bases between.